The clone carrying this T cell receptor (beta chain) was found many times. This CDR3 has 12 amino acids. Germline CDR1 is KGHDR and CDR2 is SFDVKD. The V end lost 6 bases, the J end lost 8 bases, and 12 bases lay between the germline ends. Primers used in a second PCR of about 6 to 11 cycles were a sample-barcoded 5' primer and a J-beta primer mix. Researchers report that each sample yielded at least 2.5 million CDR3-containing paired-end reads. TCRdb redid the calling of the 5' RACE reads with MiXCR, one entry per CDR3 protein. The sample records 750,000 to 950,000 distinct CDR3 sequences, roughly 29% being singletons. It was roughly 10 milliliters of peripheral blood that were drawn from each donor. This sample stems from a study of blood T cells in healthy people across ages. These data were likewise used in another study, on T cells of mothers and their children.

The origin of this receptor is a woman aged 40 to 50 in good health. The chain combines TRBV24-1 with TRBJ1-2; D is uncertain. Source material: blood. CDR3 DNA: TGTGCCACCAGTTCCCCCAGTTTGGGCTACACCTTC. Translating it yields CATSSPSLGYTF.